This TCR beta chain is from a study of T cell responses to AZD1222 COVID-19 vaccine. As for the study in general: Whether given at about 4 or about 12 weeks, second doses were pooled.

The V gene end was trimmed by 4 bases and the J gene end by 7 bases; junction bases not matched to a gene: 3. The germline gives CDR1 LGHDT, CDR2 YNNKEL (reference sequence). The CDR3 has 13 residues. Libraries were prepared by immunoSEQ multiplex PCR; TCRdb keeps only in-frame clonotypes and omits some of them. Altogether 90,000 to 95,000 clones are present, approximately 90% being singletons, with the ten largest covering about 24%. Points on this clone: Its antigen remains unidentified.

Findings and limits, study-wide: Donors, mostly white British, included more females; clonal diversity was possibly underestimated. None of the repertoires were sampled until the peak T cell response had passed.

This sequence was found in an adult in good health. This chain joins TRBV3-1 (or the pseudogene TRBV3-2) and TRBJ2-7, with 11 bases lining up with TRBD2. Source: peripheral blood, taken on day 0 of AZD1222 vaccination. The chain's CDR3 is CASSPLAGVEQYF. The DNA of the CDR3 is TGTGCCAGCAGCCCACTAGCGGGGGTAGAGCAGTACTTC.